This T cell receptor (beta chain) was sequenced during a study of tumor and adjacent non-tumor tissue in lung cancer. About the study: The cohort had 12 to 13 adenocarcinoma, a couple of squamous cell and 1 small cell patients. Study-wide points: TCR diversity was significantly greater in tumor than normal lung tissue. Normal lung showed higher cumulative top 100 clone frequency than tumor.

The library came from three nested PCR rounds adapted from ARM-PCR protocols. One entry per CDR3 protein, called by TCRdb with MiXCR from the multiplex PCR reads. The data hold more than 75,000 distinct CDR3 sequences, with 55% to 70% observed a single time. The CDR3 is made up of 15 amino acids. CDR1 and CDR2 (germline): SNHLY, FYNNEI. V was pared by 2 bases and J by 7 bases, with 15 bases between. The template was RNA from unsorted bulk tissue. Newly diagnosed lung cancer patients had thoracic surgery in China, August–late 2014, without prior chemotherapy. About this clonotype: Its antigen is still unknown.

The chain carries TRBV2 and TRBJ2-1; D perhaps matches TRBD1 (5 bases). This receptor was identified in a woman aged 70-85 years with non-small cell lung cancer. Sequenced: lung tumor tissue. CDR3: CASSEQGPNGNEQFF. DNA for the CDR3: TGTGCCAGCAGTGAACAGGGCCCCAACGGGAATGAGCAGTTCTTC.